This T cell receptor beta chain was sequenced during a study of shared clonotypes between healthy human individuals. At the level of the study: Three plates were used per donor for CD4 naive, three for CD4 memory, two for CD8 naive and one for CD8 memory.

CD45RA+ naive and CD45RA-negative memory subsets were separated from CD4+ cells. The genomic DNA of each subset was split evenly across several immunoSEQ plates. Libraries were prepared by immunoSEQ multiplex PCR; TCRdb keeps only in-frame clonotypes and omits some of them. The repertoire consists of about 2.3 million clones, with about 92% occurring once and the leading ten covering 0.35% to 0.5%. Germline-derived CDR1 and CDR2 are SEHNR and FQNEAQ (reference sequence). The CDR3 is 15 residues long. The V gene lost 5 bases and the J gene lost 1 base, with 12 bases spanning the gap. The rearrangement joins TRBV7-9 to TRBJ2-1; TRBD2 might be the D (6 bases). The source material was naive CD4+ T cells from PBMCs. Noted subset: CD45RA+ positively selected. This receptor was identified in a man aged 18-30 years in good health. Some clones in this sample may be carry-over from other donors' samples. CDR3 residues: CASSASGPSYNEQFF. The CDR3 region has the DNA TGTGCCAGCAGCGCGAGCGGGCCTTCCTACAATGAGCAGTTCTTC.